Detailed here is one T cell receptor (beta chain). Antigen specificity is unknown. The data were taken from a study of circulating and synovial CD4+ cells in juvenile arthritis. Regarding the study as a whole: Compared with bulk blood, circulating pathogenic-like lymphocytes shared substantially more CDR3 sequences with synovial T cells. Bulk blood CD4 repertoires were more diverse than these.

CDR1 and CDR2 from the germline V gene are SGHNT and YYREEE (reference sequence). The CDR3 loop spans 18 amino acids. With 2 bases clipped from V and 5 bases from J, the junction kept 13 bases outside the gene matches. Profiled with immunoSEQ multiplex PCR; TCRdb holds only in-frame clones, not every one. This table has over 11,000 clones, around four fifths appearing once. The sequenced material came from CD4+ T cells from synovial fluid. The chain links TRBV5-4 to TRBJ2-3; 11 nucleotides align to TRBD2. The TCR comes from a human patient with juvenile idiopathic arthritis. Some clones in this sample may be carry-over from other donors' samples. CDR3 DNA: TGTGCCAGCAGCTTAGCCCTCCTTACTAGCGGGAGCGGAGATACGCAGTATTTT. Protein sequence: CASSLALLTSGSGDTQYF.